A single sample is the source of the 27 T cell receptor beta chains below, sequenced in a study of cytomegalovirus exposure and HLA in healthy donors. Clones were sequenced by immunoSEQ multiplex PCR, and TCRdb holds only the in-frame ones, with some missing. This sample has 98,000 or so clones; about 85% occur once, and the top ten carry 3% to 3.5%. Sequenced input: PBMCs. Receptor source: a woman under 30 in good health and CMV-seronegative.

The genes are TRBV4-1 and TRBJ2-5; the D gene is possibly TRBD2 (6 bases). Trimming took off 3 bases at V and 6 bases at J, with 17 bases between the two ends. The CDR3 consists of 15 residues. CDR1 is MGHRA and CDR2 is YSYEKL in the germline V gene. CDR3 coding DNA: TGCGCCAGCAGCCAGGGAGGAGGGCCCAGCCAGACCCAGTACTTC. Translated, it gives CASSQGGGPSQTQYF.

This clone is categorized as medium-sized (0.01 to 0.1%). The gene calls are TRBV6-1 and TRBJ2-1, with 12 positions matching TRBD2. The CDR3 extends over 15 amino acids. Trimming took 2 bases from V and 4 from J; bases not matched to a gene: 0. CDR1 and CDR2 from the germline V gene are MNHNS and SASEGT. The CDR3 is CASSELAGGYNEQFF. The CDR3 coding sequence is TGTGCCAGCAGTGAACTAGCGGGGGGGTACAATGAGCAGTTCTTC.

This clone was observed a few times. The chain uses TRBV7-2 and TRBJ2-7, with a possible D match to TRBD1 (5 bases). The CDR3 contains 15 residues. Germline assignment: CDR1 SGHTA and CDR2 FQGNSA. The ends were cut back, 0 bases at V and 3 bases at J, with 12 bases in the middle. The CDR3 sequence is CASSLALGRDYEQYF. The CDR3 coding sequence is TGTGCCAGCAGCTTAGCACTCGGCAGGGACTACGAGCAGTACTTC.

The chain joins TRBV5-6 to TRBJ1-6, with D unclear. Between the trimmed V and J ends, which lost 4 bases and 10 bases, there was a span of 15 bases. Germline V CDR1 and CDR2: SGHDT, YYEEEE. The CDR3 sequence is 14 residues long. The CDR3 DNA reads as TGTGCCAGCAGCCGCGGGAGGGTAGAGTCACCCCTCCACTTT. Its protein product is CASSRGRVESPLHF.

The chain employs TRBV10-3 and TRBJ2-1; D remains unclear. The V end was cut by 5 bases, the J end by 8 bases, with 7 bases between. Germline V gene sequence: CDR1 ENHRY, CDR2 SYGVKD. CDR3 length: 11 residues. The CDR3 DNA follows: TGTGCCATCAGTTACGGGTATGAGCAGTTCTTC. Translating it yields CAISYGYEQFF.

J is TRBJ2-3 and V is TRBV20-1; 7 nucleotides align to TRBD1. The CDR3 runs 10 residues. The ends lost 5 bases at V and 11 bases at J; junction bases unmatched: 4. CDR1 and CDR2 from the germline V gene are DFQATT and SNEGSKA (reference sequence). The chain's CDR3 is CSAGTAKQYF. The CDR3 coding sequence is TGCAGTGCTGGGACAGCAAAGCAGTATTTT.

This clone has a single count. The J gene is TRBJ2-7, the V gene TRBV27; TRBD2 might be the D (7 bases). Trimming shortened V by 3 bases and J by 5 bases, and 14 bases separated the two germline ends. The CDR3 is 14 residues long. CDR1 and CDR2 from the germline V gene are MNHEY and SMNVEV (reference sequence). The CDR3 protein is CASSLGTKGDEQYF. The CDR3 DNA reads as TGTGCCAGCAGTTTGGGGACTAAGGGGGACGAGCAGTACTTC.

This chain links TRBV6-5 with TRBJ1-2, with D tentatively TRBD1 (6 bases). The CDR3 sequence is 14 residues long. The V and J ends lost 4 bases and 4 bases respectively, with 13 bases between them. Germline values: CDR1 MNHEY, CDR2 SVGAGI. The CDR3 region is CASSSLQGSYGYTF. The CDR3 DNA reads TGTGCCAGCAGTTCACTTCAGGGGTCCTATGGCTACACCTTC.

The rearrangement joins TRBV6-6 to TRBJ1-2; D is ambiguous. V was clipped by 0 bases and J by 7 bases, with 9 bases between them. The CDR3 is 13 amino acids. Germline V gives CDR1 MNHNY, CDR2 SVGAGI (reference sequence). The DNA for the CDR3 is TGTGCCAGCAGTTACTCTTTAGGGAGTGGCTACACCTTC. Its translation: CASSYSLGSGYTF.

V and J are TRBV12-5 and TRBJ2-1; a weak D match, TRBD2 (6 bases). The germline gives CDR1 LGHNT, CDR2 FRNRAP. The CDR3 covers 18 residues. Trimming pared 1 base from V and 9 bases from J, leaving 25 bases between. The CDR3 region has the DNA TGTGCTAGTGGTTTGGCCGTCTTCGGGGGTCAGTATCGGTCTGAGCAGTTCTTC. It encodes CASGLAVFGGQYRSEQFF.

The V call is TRBV5-1, the J call TRBJ1-2, with TRBD1 as a possible D gene (6 bases). Trimming cost V 1 base and J 5 bases, with 12 bases left between them. CDR1 SGHRS and CDR2 YFSETQ come from the germline V gene. The CDR3 loop spans 14 amino acids. Here the CDR3 reads CASSLSAGEYGYTF. CDR3 bases: TGCGCCAGCAGCTTGTCCGCAGGGGAATATGGCTACACCTTC.

This chain links TRBV7-9 with TRBJ2-7; 9 bases match TRBD1. This CDR3 is 12 amino acids long. The junction had 1 base not matched to a gene; V was cut back by 5 bases and J by 5 bases. Germline V lookup: CDR1 SEHNR, CDR2 FQNEAQ (reference sequence). The CDR3 nucleotides read TGTGCCAGCAGCCGGGACAGGGACGAGCAGTACTTC. This sequence encodes CASSRDRDEQYF.

The chain couples TRBV4-2 to TRBJ2-1, with 13 bases aligning to TRBD2. Trimming removed 2 bases from V and 7 bases from J; junction bases left unmatched: 8. CDR1 is LGHNA, CDR2 YNFKEQ, per germline. The CDR3 extends over 17 amino acids. CDR3 residues: CASSQQGGGLAGNEQFF. The CDR3 bases are TGTGCCAGCAGCCAACAAGGTGGGGGACTAGCGGGGAATGAGCAGTTCTTC.

V gene TRBV18 combines with J gene TRBJ2-2, with a weak D call TRBD2 (5 bases). This CDR3 is 14 amino acids long. V was trimmed by 3 bases and J by 7 bases, leaving 12 bases between them. Germline V lookup: CDR1 KGHSH, CDR2 LQKENI. CDR3 nucleotides: TGTGCCAGCTCACCTATCGAGGCGGGCGGGGAGCTGTTTTTT. It translates to CASSPIEAGGELFF.

The chain uses TRBV6-5 and TRBJ2-3, with 7 nucleotides matching TRBD2. J was trimmed by 0 bases and V by 2 bases; bases with no gene match: 5. The CDR3 runs 16 residues. Per germline, CDR1 MNHEY and CDR2 SVGAGI. CDR3 residues: CASSYPGAGSTDTQYF. The CDR3 region has the DNA TGTGCCAGCAGTTACCCGGGAGCGGGAAGCACAGATACGCAGTATTTT.

The chain carries TRBV6-1 and TRBJ1-2; 11 positions agree with TRBD1. CDR1 is MNHNS and CDR2 is SASEGT in the germline V gene. CDR3 size: 15 residues. After removal of 6 bases from V and 8 bases from J, the junction contained 11 bases not matched to a gene. CDR3 sequence: CASSRTGGATWGYTF. The CDR3 region has the DNA TGTGCCAGCAGCCGGACAGGGGGCGCAACTTGGGGCTACACCTTC.

The chain joins TRBV27 to TRBJ2-1; D unclear. Germline V gives CDR1 MNHEY, CDR2 SMNVEV (reference sequence). This CDR3 region has 13 residues. V was shortened by 6 bases and J by 2 bases, with 8 bases between the two germline ends. The DNA of the CDR3 is TGTGCCAGCAGCCTTAATCCCTACAATGAGCAGTTCTTC. Protein product: CASSLNPYNEQFF.

The chain joins TRBV9 to TRBJ2-2, with 7 bases matching TRBD1. The CDR3 is 16 residues long. Germline V gives CDR1 SGDLS, CDR2 YYNGEE. V gave up 4 bases and J gave up 0 bases; unmatched junction bases: 6. The DNA of the CDR3 is TGTGCCAGCAGCCCAACAGGGGCCTCGAACACCGGGGAGCTGTTTTTT. Translated: CASSPTGASNTGELFF.

The chain employs TRBV9 and TRBJ2-1, with D possibly being TRBD1 (9 bases). CDR3 size: 16 residues. The V gene's germline CDR1 is SGDLS and CDR2 YYNGEE. The V end was cut by 3 bases, the J end by 8 bases, with 21 bases between. The CDR3 loop is CASSAPGGTGSDEQFF. The CDR3 nucleotides are TGTGCCAGCAGCGCCCCGGGGGGGACAGGGTCCGATGAGCAGTTCTTC.

The chain is built from TRBV29-1 and TRBJ2-5; perhaps TRBD2 as D (5 bases). The V gene's germline CDR1 is SQVTM and CDR2 ANQGSEA. The ends were cut back, 6 bases at V and 4 bases at J, with 12 bases in the middle. This CDR3 is built from 12 residues. The CDR3 DNA reads TGCAGCGTGAAACTAGTGAGAGAGACCCAGTACTTC. This codes for CSVKLVRETQYF.

The rearrangement uses TRBV7-9 and TRBJ2-7; no clear D gene. CDR1 is SEHNR, CDR2 FQNEAQ, per germline (reference sequence). There are 13 residues in the CDR3. V was shortened by 5 bases and J by 2 bases, with 10 bases between the two germline ends. The DNA for the CDR3 is TGTGCCAGCAGCCCGCAGGTGGCCTACGAGCAGTACTTC. It yields the protein CASSPQVAYEQYF.

This chain joins TRBV29-1 and TRBJ2-1; TRBD2 matches at 10 bases. This CDR3 spans 15 amino acids. V shed 3 bases, J shed 6 bases, and the junction held 8 bases outside the gene matches. The V gene's germline CDR1 is SQVTM and CDR2 ANQGSEA. CDR3 loop: CSVEAIAGGINEQFF. Written as DNA, the CDR3 is TGCAGCGTTGAGGCAATAGCGGGGGGAATCAATGAGCAGTTCTTC.

This clone showed up many times. The chain carries TRBV6-1 and TRBJ2-7, with 11 bases fitting TRBD2. Per the germline V gene, CDR1 is MNHNS and CDR2 is SASEGT. The CDR3 is 15 amino acids. J lost 1 base, V lost 6 bases, and 5 bases had no gene match. This CDR3 reads CASRPGLADSYEQYF. CDR3 sequence (DNA): TGTGCCAGCAGGCCGGGACTAGCGGATTCCTACGAGCAGTACTTC.

The V gene is TRBV5-5, the J gene TRBJ1-2, with D possibly matching TRBD1 (5 bases). CDR1 is SGHKS, CDR2 YYEKEE, per germline (reference sequence). Trimming took 4 bases from V and 4 from J, leaving 11 bases between them. The CDR3 runs 13 residues. CDR3 in amino acids: CASSATEPYGYTF. The DNA of the CDR3 is TGTGCCAGCAGCGCGACAGAGCCCTATGGCTACACCTTC. The full variable domain, rest sourced from reference TRBV5-5 and TRBJ1-2, is DAGVTQSPTHLIKTRGQQVTLRCSPISGHKSVSWYQQVLGQGPQFIFQYYEKEERGRGNFPDRFSARQFPNYSSELNVNALLLGDSALYLCASSATEPYGYTFGSGTRLTVV.

A note on this clone: A read error may account for a junction end that differs from germline. The identical CDR3 is also encoded by other nucleotide sequences in the sample. The V call is TRBV30, the J call TRBJ1-1, with a weak D call TRBD1 (5 bases). This CDR3 contains 14 residues. Germline V gives CDR1 GTSNPN, CDR2 SVGIG (reference sequence). The CDR3 DNA reads as TGTGCCTGGAGTGTTTCAGGGATGGTCACTGAAGCCTTCTTT. It yields the protein CAWSVSGMVTEAFF.

The CDR3 here is CASSLSGEQFF. CDR3 nucleotides: TGTGCCAGCAGCTTGTCGGGGGAGCAGTTCTTC. The chain employs TRBV5-4 and TRBJ2-1; perhaps TRBD2 as D (5 bases). CDR1 is SGHNT, CDR2 YYREEE, per germline (reference sequence). V was pared by 1 base and J by 10 bases, with 6 bases between. The CDR3 runs to 11 residues.

The chain recombines TRBV27 with TRBJ2-7, with D possibly TRBD1 on 6 matching bases. The CDR3 runs 15 residues. Germline CDR1 MNHEY, CDR2 SMNVEV (reference sequence). V was trimmed by 3 bases and J by 1 base, leaving 13 bases between them. The CDR3 here is CASSLAPRGSYEQYF. In DNA, the CDR3 is TGTGCCAGCAGTTTGGCACCCAGGGGTTCCTACGAGCAGTACTTC.